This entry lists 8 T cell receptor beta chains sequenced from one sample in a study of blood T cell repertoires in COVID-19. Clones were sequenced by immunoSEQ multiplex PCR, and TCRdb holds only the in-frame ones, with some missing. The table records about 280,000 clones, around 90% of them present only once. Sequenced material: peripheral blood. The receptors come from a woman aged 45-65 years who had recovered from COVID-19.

The CDR3 is CSASFPGVAGFGYEQYF. The CDR3 DNA sequence: TGCAGTGCTAGTTTCCCAGGGGTAGCGGGGTTTGGATACGAGCAGTACTTC. The rearrangement links TRBV20-1 to TRBJ2-7, with 8 bases lining up with TRBD2. V shed 3 bases, J shed 4 bases, and the junction held 17 bases outside the gene matches. CDR1 DFQATT and CDR2 SNEGSKA come from the germline V gene (reference sequence). CDR3 length: 17 amino acids.

DNA of the CDR3: TGCGCCAGCAGCCTCCGGGACAGAGACACTGAAGCTTTCTTT. As protein: CASSLRDRDTEAFF. This rearrangement joins TRBV5-1 to TRBJ1-1; TRBD1 matches 7 bases. J gave up 3 bases and V 4 bases, and 6 bases lay outside the gene matches. There are 14 residues in the CDR3. CDR1 and CDR2 from the germline V gene are SGHRS and YFSETQ.

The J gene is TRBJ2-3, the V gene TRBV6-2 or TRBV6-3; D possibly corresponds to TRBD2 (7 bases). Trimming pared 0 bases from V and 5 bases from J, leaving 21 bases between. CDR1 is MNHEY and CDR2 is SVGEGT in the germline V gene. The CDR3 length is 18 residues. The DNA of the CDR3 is TGTGCCAGCAGTTACTCTGAAGCGGGACATGGGGGTAGAGATACGCAGTATTTT. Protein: CASSYSEAGHGGRDTQYF.

The CDR3 DNA sequence: TGTGCCAGCAGCCAAGATAACCCGGATCAGCCCCAGCATTTT. Translated: CASSQDNPDQPQHF. V and J are TRBV4-2 and TRBJ1-5, with D unclear. The ends were cut back, 0 bases at V and 5 bases at J, with 8 bases in the middle. The CDR3 is 14 amino acids. Germline-derived CDR1 and CDR2 are LGHNA and YNFKEQ.

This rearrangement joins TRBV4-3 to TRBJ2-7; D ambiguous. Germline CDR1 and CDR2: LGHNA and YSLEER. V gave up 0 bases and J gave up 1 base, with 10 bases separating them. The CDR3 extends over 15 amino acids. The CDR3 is CASSQDVARSYEQYF. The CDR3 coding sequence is TGCGCCAGCAGCCAAGATGTAGCCAGATCCTACGAGCAGTACTTC.

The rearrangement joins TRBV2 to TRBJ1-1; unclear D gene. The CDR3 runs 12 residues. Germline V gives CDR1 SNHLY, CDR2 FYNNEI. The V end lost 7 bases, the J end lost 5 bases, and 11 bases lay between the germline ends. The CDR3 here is CASTLERTEAFF. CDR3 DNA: TGTGCCAGCACCTTGGAGAGAACTGAAGCTTTCTTT.

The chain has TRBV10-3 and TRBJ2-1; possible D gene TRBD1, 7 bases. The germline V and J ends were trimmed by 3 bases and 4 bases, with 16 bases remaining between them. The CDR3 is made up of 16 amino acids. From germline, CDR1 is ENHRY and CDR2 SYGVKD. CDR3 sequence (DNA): TGTGCCATCAGTGATCAGGGGGGCGAGACTTACAATGAGCAGTTCTTC. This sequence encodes CAISDQGGETYNEQFF.

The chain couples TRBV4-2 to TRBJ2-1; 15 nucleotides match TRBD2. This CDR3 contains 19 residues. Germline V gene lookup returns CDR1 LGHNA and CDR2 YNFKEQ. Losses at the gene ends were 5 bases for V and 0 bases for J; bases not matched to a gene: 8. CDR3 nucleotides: TGTGCCAGCAGCTTGACCGGGACTAGCGGGGGGCGCTCCTACAATGAGCAGTTCTTC. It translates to CASSLTGTSGGRSYNEQFF.